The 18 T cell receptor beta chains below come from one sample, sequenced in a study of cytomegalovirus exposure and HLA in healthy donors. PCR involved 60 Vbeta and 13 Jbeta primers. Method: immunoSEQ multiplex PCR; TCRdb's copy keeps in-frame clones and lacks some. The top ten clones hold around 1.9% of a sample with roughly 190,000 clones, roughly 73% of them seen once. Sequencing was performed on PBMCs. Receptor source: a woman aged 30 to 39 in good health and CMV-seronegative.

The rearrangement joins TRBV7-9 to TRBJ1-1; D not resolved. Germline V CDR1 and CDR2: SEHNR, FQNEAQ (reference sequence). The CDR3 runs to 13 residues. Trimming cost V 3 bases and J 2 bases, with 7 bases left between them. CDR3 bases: TGTGCCAGCAGCTTGGGGAGAAACACTGAAGCTTTCTTT. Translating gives CASSLGRNTEAFF.

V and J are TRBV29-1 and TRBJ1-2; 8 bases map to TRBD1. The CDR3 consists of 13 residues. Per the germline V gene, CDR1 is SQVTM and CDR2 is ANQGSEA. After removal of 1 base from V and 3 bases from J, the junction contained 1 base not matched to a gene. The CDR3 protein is CSVEGTGYYGYTF. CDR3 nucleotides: TGCAGCGTTGAAGGGACAGGGTACTATGGCTACACCTTC.

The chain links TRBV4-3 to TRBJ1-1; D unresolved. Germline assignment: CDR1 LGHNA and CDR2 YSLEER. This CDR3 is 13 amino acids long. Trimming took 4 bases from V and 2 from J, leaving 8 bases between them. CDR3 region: CASSPVLNTEAFF. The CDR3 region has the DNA TGCGCCAGCAGCCCAGTCCTCAACACTGAAGCTTTCTTT.

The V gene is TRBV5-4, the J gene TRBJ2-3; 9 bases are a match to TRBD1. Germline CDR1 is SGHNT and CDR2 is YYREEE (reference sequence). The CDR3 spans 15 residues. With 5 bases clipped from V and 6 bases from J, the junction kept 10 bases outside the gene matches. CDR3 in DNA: TGTGCCAGCAGACGGGGGGACAGGGAGACGGATACGCAGTATTTT. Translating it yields CASRRGDRETDTQYF.

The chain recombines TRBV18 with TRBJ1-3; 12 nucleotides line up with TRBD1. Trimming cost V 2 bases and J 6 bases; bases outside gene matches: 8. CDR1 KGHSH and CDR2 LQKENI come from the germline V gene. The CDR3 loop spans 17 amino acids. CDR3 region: CASSPTSGTGGENTIYF. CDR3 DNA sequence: TGTGCCAGCTCACCAACTTCCGGGACAGGGGGCGAAAACACCATATATTTT.

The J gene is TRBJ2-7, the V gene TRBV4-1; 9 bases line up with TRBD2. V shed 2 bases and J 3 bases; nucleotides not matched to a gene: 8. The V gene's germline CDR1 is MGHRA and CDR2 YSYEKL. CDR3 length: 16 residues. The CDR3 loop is CASSQKFPSGDYEQYF. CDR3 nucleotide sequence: TGCGCCAGCAGCCAAAAATTCCCTAGCGGGGACTACGAGCAGTACTTC.

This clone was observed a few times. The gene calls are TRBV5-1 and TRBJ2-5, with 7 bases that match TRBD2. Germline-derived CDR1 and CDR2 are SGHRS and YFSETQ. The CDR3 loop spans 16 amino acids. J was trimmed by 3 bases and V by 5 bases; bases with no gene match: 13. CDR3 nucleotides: TGCGCCAGCAGTTCCTGGACCGGGGAGGGGAAAGAGACCCAGTACTTC. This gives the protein CASSSWTGEGKETQYF.

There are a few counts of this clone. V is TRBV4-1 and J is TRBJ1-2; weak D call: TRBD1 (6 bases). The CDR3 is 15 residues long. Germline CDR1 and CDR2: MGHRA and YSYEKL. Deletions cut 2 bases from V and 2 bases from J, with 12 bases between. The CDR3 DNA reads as TGCGCCAGCAGCCAACCCACAGGGCTCAACTATGGCTACACCTTC. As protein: CASSQPTGLNYGYTF.

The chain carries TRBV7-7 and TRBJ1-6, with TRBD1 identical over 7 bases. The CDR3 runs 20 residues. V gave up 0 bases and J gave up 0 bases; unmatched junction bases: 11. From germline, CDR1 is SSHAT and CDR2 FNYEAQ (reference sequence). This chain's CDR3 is CASSLARGDRVPSYNSPLHF. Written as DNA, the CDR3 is TGTGCCAGCAGCTTAGCTAGAGGCGACAGGGTACCCTCCTATAATTCACCCCTCCACTTT.

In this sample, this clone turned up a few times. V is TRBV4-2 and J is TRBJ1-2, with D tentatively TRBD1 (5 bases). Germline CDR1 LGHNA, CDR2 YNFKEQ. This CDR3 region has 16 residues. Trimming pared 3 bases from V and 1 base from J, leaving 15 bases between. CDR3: CASSHYQGYNNYGYTF. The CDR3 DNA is TGTGCCAGCAGCCATTATCAGGGTTATAATAACTATGGCTACACCTTC.

CDR3 DNA sequence: TGTGCCAGCAGCCCGACTAGCGGGTACTCCTACAATGAGCAGTTCTTC. The encoded protein is CASSPTSGYSYNEQFF. The gene calls are TRBV5-6 and TRBJ2-1, with 10 bases fitting TRBD2. CDR1 is SGHDT, CDR2 YYEEEE, per germline. Trimming removed 4 bases from V and 0 bases from J; junction bases left unmatched: 4. This CDR3 region has 16 residues.

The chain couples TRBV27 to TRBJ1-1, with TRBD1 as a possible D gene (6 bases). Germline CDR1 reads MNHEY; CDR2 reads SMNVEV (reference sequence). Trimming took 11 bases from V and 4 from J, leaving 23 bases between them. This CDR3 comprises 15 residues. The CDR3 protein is CAGHWRQALSTEAFF. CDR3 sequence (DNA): TGTGCCGGGCACTGGAGACAGGCTTTGAGCACTGAAGCTTTCTTT.

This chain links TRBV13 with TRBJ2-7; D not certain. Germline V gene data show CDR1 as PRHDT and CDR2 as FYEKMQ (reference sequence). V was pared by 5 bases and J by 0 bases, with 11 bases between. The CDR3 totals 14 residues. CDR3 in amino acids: CASSRSGISYEQYF. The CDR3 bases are TGTGCCAGCAGCAGAAGTGGCATCTCCTACGAGCAGTACTTC.

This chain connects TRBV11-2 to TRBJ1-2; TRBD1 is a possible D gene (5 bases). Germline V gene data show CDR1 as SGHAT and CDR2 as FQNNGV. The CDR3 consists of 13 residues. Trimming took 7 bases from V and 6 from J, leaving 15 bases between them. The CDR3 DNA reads TGTGCCAGCACCAGGACAATTTTTGATGGCTACACCTTC. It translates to CASTRTIFDGYTF.

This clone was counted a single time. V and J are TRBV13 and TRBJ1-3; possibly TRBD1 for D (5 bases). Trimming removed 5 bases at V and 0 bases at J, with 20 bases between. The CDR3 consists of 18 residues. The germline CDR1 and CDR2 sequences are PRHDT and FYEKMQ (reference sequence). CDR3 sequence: CASSPLGQGPYSGNTIYF. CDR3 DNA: TGTGCCAGCAGCCCACTTGGCCAGGGCCCATACTCTGGAAACACCATATATTTT.

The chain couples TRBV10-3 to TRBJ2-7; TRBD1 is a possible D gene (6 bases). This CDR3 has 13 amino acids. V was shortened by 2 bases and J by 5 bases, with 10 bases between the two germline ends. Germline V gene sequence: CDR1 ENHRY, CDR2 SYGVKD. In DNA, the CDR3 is TGTGCCATCAGTGAGCCGACAGGAGACGAGCAGTACTTC. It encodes CAISEPTGDEQYF.

The CDR3 loop reads CASSLIGAAYNEQFF. DNA for the CDR3: TGTGCCAGCAGTTTAATAGGGGCGGCGTACAATGAGCAGTTCTTC. The chain carries TRBV27 and TRBJ2-1, with a tentative D call TRBD1 (5 bases). This CDR3 has 15 amino acids. Germline CDR1 is MNHEY and CDR2 is SMNVEV (reference sequence). The V end lost 2 bases, the J end lost 4 bases, and 12 bases lay between the germline ends.

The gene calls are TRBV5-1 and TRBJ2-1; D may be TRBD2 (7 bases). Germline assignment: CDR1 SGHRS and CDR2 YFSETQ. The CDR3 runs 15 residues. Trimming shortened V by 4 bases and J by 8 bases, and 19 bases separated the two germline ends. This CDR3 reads CASSLRGGAIDEQFF. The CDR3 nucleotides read TGCGCCAGCAGCCTCCGAGGGGGGGCCATTGATGAGCAGTTCTTC.